This T cell receptor (beta chain) was identified in a study of cytomegalovirus exposure and HLA in healthy donors. The CDR3 loop spans 15 amino acids. The germline gives CDR1 MNHNS, CDR2 SASEGT. Trimming took 6 bases from V and 7 from J; bases not matched to a gene: 12. To note about this clone: Its antigen is still unknown.

Amplification used 60 Vbeta primers and 13 Jbeta primers. TCRdb's copy holds only in-frame clones and misses some; the assay was immunoSEQ multiplex PCR. This sample has approximately 100,000 clones, with approximately 80% found just once. Whole-study findings and limits: There were some V segments, including TRBV6-2 and TRBV6-3, excluded as indistinguishable. Researchers reported in a later analysis that a missense DCLRE1C variant was tied to TCR beta V- and J-gene trimming. A later analysis, which compared TCR beta chains of equal frequency, found the HLA-associated ones more clonally expanded.

Whereas donors were nominally healthy upon sampling, unrecorded immune exposures were probable. The sequencing input was PBMCs. The sequence was obtained from a woman between 40 and 55 years old in good health and CMV-seropositive. V and J are TRBV6-1 and TRBJ2-1; 7 nucleotides match TRBD2. The CDR3 sequence: CASRAAGLLGNEQFF. CDR3 sequence (DNA): TGTGCCAGCAGAGCTGCGGGACTATTGGGGAATGAGCAGTTCTTC.